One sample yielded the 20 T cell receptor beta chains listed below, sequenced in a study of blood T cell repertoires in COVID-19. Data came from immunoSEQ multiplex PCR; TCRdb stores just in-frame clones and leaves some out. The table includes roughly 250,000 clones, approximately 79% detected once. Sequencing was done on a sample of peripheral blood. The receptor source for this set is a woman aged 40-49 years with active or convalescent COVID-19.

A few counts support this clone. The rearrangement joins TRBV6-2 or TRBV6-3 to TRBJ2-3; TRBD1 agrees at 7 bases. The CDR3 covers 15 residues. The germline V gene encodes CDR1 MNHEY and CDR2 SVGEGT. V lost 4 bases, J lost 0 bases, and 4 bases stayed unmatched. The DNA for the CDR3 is TGTGCCAGCAGTTCGGGGACAGTCAGCACAGATACGCAGTATTTT. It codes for CASSSGTVSTDTQYF.

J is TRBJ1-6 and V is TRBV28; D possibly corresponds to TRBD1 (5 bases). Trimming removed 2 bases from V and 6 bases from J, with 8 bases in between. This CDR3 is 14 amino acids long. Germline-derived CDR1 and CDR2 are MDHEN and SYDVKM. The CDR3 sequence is CASSLTGPNSPLHF. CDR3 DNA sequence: TGTGCCAGCAGTTTAACAGGACCTAATTCACCCCTCCACTTT.

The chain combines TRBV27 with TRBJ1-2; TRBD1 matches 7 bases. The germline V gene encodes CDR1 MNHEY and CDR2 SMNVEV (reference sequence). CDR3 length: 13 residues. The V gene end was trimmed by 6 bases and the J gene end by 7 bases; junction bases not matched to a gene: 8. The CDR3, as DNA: TGTGCCAGCAGCCTCCGTTGGACAGGTGGCTACACCTTC. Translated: CASSLRWTGGYTF.

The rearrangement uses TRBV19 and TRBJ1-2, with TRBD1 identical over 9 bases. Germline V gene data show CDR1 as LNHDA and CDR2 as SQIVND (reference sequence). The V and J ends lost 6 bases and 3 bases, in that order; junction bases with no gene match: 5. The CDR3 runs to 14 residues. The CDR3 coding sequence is TGTGCCAGTAGGGGGACAGGGTATGACTATGGCTACACCTTC. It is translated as CASRGTGYDYGYTF.

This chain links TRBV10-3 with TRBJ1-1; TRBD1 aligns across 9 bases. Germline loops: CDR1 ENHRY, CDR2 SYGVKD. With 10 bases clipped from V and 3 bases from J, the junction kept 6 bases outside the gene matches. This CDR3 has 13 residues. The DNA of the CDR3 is TGTGCCACCGCTGACAGGGGGGACACTGAAGCTTTCTTT. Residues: CATADRGDTEAFF.

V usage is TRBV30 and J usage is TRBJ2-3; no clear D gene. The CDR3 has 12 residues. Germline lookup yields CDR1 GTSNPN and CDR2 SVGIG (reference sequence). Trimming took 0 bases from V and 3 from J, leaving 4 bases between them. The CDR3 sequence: CAWSVRTDTQYF. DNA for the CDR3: TGTGCCTGGAGTGTCCGGACAGATACGCAGTATTTT. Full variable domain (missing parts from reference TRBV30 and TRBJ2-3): SQTIHQWPATLVQPVGSPLSLECTVEGTSNPNLYWYRQAAGRGLQLLFYSVGIGQISSEVPQNLSASRPQDRQFILSSKKLLLSDSGFYLCAWSVRTDTQYFGPGTRLTVL.

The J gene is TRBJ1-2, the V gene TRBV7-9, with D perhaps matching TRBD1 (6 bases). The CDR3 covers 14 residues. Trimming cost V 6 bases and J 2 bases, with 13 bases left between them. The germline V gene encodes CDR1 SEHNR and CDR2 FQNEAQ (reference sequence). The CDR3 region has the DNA TGTGCCAGCAGTCCAACTACAGGGAACTATGGCTACACCTTC. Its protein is CASSPTTGNYGYTF. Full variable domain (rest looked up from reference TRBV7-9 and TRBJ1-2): DTGVSQNPRHKITKRGQNVTFRCDPISEHNRLYWYRQTLGQGPEFLTYFQNEAQLEKSRLLSDRFSAERPKGSFSTLEIQRTEQGDSAMYLCASSPTTGNYGYTFGSGTRLTVV.

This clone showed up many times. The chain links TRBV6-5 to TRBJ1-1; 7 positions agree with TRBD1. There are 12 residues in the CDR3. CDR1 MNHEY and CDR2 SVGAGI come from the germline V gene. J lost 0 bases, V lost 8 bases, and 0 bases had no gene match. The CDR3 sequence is CASGQVNTEAFF. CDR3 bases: TGTGCCAGCGGACAGGTGAACACTGAAGCTTTCTTT.

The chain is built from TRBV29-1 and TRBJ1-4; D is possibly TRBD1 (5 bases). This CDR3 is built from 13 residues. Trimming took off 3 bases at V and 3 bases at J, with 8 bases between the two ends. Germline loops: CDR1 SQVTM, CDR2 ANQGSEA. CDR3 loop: CSVEEGPNEKLFF. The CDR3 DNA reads TGCAGCGTTGAGGAGGGACCTAATGAAAAACTGTTTTTT.

The CDR3 reads CASSLGLVDRSEQYF. CDR3 nucleotide sequence: TGTGCCAGCAGCTTAGGGCTAGTGGACAGAAGCGAGCAGTACTTC. This rearrangement joins TRBV11-3 to TRBJ2-7, with D maybe TRBD1 (6 bases). Between the trimmed V and J ends, which lost 1 base and 6 bases, there was a span of 16 bases. This CDR3 is built from 15 residues. CDR1 is SGHNT, CDR2 YENEEA, per germline.

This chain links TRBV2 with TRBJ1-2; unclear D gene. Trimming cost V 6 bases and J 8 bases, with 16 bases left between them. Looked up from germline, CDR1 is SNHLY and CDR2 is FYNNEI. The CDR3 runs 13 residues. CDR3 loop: CASRSKASGGYTF. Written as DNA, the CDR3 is TGTGCCAGCAGAAGTAAGGCTTCGGGAGGCTACACCTTC. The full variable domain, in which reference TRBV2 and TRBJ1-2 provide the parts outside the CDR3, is EPEVTQTPSHQVTQMGQEVILRCVPISNHLYFYWYRQILGQKVEFLVSFYNNEISEKSEIFDDQFSVERPDGSNFTLKIRSTKLEDSAMYFCASRSKASGGYTFGSGTRLTVV.

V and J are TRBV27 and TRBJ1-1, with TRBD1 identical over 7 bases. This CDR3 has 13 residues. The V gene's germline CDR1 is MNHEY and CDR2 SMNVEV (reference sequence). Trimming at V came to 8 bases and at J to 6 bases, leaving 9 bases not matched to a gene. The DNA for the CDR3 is TGTGCCAGCGCGGAACAGGGGAAGTCTGAAGCTTTCTTT. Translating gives CASAEQGKSEAFF.

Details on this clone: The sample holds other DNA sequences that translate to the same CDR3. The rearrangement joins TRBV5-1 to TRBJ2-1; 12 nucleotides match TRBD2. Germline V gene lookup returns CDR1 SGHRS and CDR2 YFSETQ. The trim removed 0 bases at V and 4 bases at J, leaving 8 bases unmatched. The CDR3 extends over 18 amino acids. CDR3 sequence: CASSLGTSGGLLYNEQFF. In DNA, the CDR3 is TGCGCCAGCAGCTTGGGCACTAGCGGGGGGTTACTTTACAATGAGCAGTTCTTC.

This CDR3 reads CASTLGLAGVGETQYF. The CDR3 nucleotides read TGTGCCAGCACCTTGGGACTAGCGGGGGTGGGAGAGACCCAGTACTTC. The chain has TRBV2 and TRBJ2-5; 14 bases map to TRBD2. J gave up 4 bases and V 7 bases, and 8 bases lay outside the gene matches. The CDR3 covers 16 residues. The germline gives CDR1 SNHLY, CDR2 FYNNEI.

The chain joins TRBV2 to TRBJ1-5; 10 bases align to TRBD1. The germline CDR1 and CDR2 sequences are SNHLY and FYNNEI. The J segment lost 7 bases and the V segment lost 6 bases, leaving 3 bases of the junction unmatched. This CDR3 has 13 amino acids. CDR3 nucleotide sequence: TGTGCCAGCAGGGACAGGGGGGGGCAGCCCCAGCATTTT. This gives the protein CASRDRGGQPQHF. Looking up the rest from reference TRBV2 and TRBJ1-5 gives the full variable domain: EPEVTQTPSHQVTQMGQEVILRCVPISNHLYFYWYRQILGQKVEFLVSFYNNEISEKSEIFDDQFSVERPDGSNFTLKIRSTKLEDSAMYFCASRDRGGQPQHFGDGTRLSIL.

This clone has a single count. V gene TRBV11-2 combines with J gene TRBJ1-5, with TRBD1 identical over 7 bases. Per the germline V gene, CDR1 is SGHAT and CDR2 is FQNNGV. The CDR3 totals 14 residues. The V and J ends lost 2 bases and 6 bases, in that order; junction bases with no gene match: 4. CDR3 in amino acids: CASSLKAGGQPQHF. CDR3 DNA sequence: TGTGCCAGCAGCTTAAAGGCAGGGGGTCAGCCCCAGCATTTT.

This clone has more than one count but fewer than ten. The CDR3 spells CASSYQGGNTEAFF. The CDR3, as DNA: TGTGCCAGCAGTTACCAAGGGGGGAACACTGAAGCTTTCTTT. V and J are TRBV6-5 and TRBJ1-1; TRBD1 might be the D (6 bases). Trimming left V 2 bases short and J 1 base short, with 8 bases between. CDR1 is MNHEY and CDR2 is SVGAGI in the germline V gene. The CDR3 is 14 residues long.

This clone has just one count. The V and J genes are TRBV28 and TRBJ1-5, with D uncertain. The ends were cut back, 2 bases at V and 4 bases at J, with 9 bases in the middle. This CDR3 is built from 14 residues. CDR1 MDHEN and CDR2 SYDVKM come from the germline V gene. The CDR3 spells CASSLGHTNQPQHF. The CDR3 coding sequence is TGTGCCAGCAGTTTAGGGCACACGAATCAGCCCCAGCATTTT.

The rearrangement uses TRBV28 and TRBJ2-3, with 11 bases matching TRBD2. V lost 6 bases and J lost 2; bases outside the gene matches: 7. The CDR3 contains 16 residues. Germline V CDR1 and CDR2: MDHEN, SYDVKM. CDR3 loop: CASSTLAGGPTDTQYF. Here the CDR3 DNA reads TGTGCCAGCAGCACATTAGCGGGGGGGCCCACAGATACGCAGTATTTT.

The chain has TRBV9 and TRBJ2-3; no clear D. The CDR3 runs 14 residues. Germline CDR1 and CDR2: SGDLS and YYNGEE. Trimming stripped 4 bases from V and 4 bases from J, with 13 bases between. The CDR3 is CASSSHSGPDTQYF. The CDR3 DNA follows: TGTGCCAGCAGCTCTCACAGTGGGCCAGATACGCAGTATTTT.